This record looks at one T cell receptor beta chain sequence and its context. The sample belongs to a study of T cell changes during pregnancy in multiple sclerosis. CDR3 size: 12 residues. V lost 5 bases and J 8 bases, leaving 9 bases between the germline ends. Germline V gene sequence: CDR1 SEHNR, CDR2 FQNEAQ (reference sequence). Generated by immunoSEQ multiplex PCR, the TCRdb table keeps only in-frame clones and is missing some. The sample holds almost 35,000 clones, under 90% seen once. The gene calls are TRBV7-9 and TRBJ2-2; D might be TRBD2 (5 bases). Sequencing used CD8+ T cells from peripheral blood mononuclear cells, obtained after pregnancy. The TCR sequence derives from a female donor with multiple sclerosis, enrolled in a pregnancy study. The CDR3 sequence: CASSEGSGELFF. The CDR3 DNA is TGTGCCAGCAGCGAGGGTTCTGGGGAGCTGTTTTTT.